This TCR beta chain was observed in a study of T cells in tuberculosis. TCR-alpha and TCR-beta chains were sequenced unpaired. The method was immunoSEQ multiplex PCR; TCRdb's version includes in-frame clones alone and lacks a portion of them. The table records some 90,000 clones, approximately 90% of them present only once. Study results and caveats: T cells binding CD1B-GMM tetramer weakly possibly escaped the sort.

Thawed, overnight-rested PBMC were stained with GMM-loaded CD1B tetramer, viability dye and anti-CD3, then sorted. The lipid loaded on the CD1B tetramers was C32 glucose monomycolate from Rhodococcus equi. CD14-expressing monocytes were removed from PBMC before cryopreservation and sorting. Tetramer-negative cells, 90,000 to 100,000 per donor, were also sorted. Looked up from germline, CDR1 is MNHEY and CDR2 is SVGAGI. After removal of 4 bases from V and 7 bases from J, the junction contained 9 bases not matched to a gene. The CDR3 spans 16 residues. The sequencing input was CD1b-GMM tetramer-negative cells sorted from PBMCs. The rearrangement uses TRBV6-5 and TRBJ2-3; 12 bases map to TRBD2. This TCR was sampled from an adult woman with latent tuberculosis. The chain's CDR3 is CASSSQTSGGGHTQYF. The CDR3 coding sequence is TGTGCCAGCAGTTCTCAGACTAGCGGGGGAGGTCATACGCAGTATTTT.